A selection of T cell receptor beta chains follows, all from one sample in a study of blood T cell repertoires in COVID-19. The repertoire was sequenced with immunoSEQ multiplex PCR; TCRdb's copy has only in-frame clones and lacks some. The table records fewer than 250,000 clones, 83% of them present only once. Sequencing input: peripheral blood. The receptors were gathered from a woman aged 40 to 50 with active or convalescent COVID-19. CDR3s leave out the opening cysteine and the closing phenylalanine or tryptophan. Each record gives: V gene, J gene, CDR3 length, CDR3 protein.

V gene: TRBV11-3; J gene: TRBJ2-1; CDR3 length: 12; CDR3 protein: ASTLGLAGHEQF
V gene: TRBV29-1; J gene: TRBJ1-6; CDR3 length: 12; CDR3 protein: SVLGQGDNSPLH
V gene: TRBV19; J gene: TRBJ1-5; CDR3 length: 14; CDR3 protein: ASSRTGPRREQPQH
V gene: TRBV28; J gene: TRBJ1-3; CDR3 length: 14; CDR3 protein: ASSAGTRIIKNTIY
V gene: TRBV6-5; J gene: TRBJ2-7; CDR3 length: 11; CDR3 protein: ATTGAWSYEQY
V gene: TRBV5-1; J gene: TRBJ1-2; CDR3 length: 7; CDR3 protein: ASSFYYT
V gene: TRBV11-3; J gene: TRBJ1-6; CDR3 length: 11; CDR3 protein: ASSFQGDSPLH
V gene: TRBV3-1/TRBV3-2; J gene: TRBJ1-3; CDR3 length: 11; CDR3 protein: ASSPSVRNTIY
V gene: TRBV27; J gene: TRBJ1-2; CDR3 length: 12; CDR3 protein: ASSSRTLGGGYT
V gene: TRBV7-9; J gene: TRBJ2-2; CDR3 length: 13; CDR3 protein: ASSFGTVSTGELF
V gene: TRBV3-1/TRBV3-2; J gene: TRBJ1-4; CDR3 length: 12; CDR3 protein: ASSLLYRNEKLF
V gene: TRBV5-1; J gene: TRBJ2-7; CDR3 length: 14; CDR3 protein: ASTSGQGTFSYEQY
V gene: TRBV7-9; J gene: TRBJ1-1; CDR3 length: 13; CDR3 protein: ASSLGWGEEAEAF
V gene: TRBV2; J gene: TRBJ2-1; CDR3 length: 14; CDR3 protein: ASSGGRGLAGVEQF
V gene: TRBV24-1; J gene: TRBJ2-1; CDR3 length: 14; CDR3 protein: ATTRGRRSSYNEQF
V gene: TRBV20-1; J gene: TRBJ1-1; CDR3 length: 13; CDR3 protein: SASGSWTGLPEAF
V gene: TRBV3-1/TRBV3-2; J gene: TRBJ1-1; CDR3 length: 12; CDR3 protein: ASSSTGSRTEAF
V gene: TRBV6-5; J gene: TRBJ2-7; CDR3 length: 9; CDR3 protein: ASSRGVGQY
V gene: TRBV27; J gene: TRBJ1-5; CDR3 length: 13; CDR3 protein: ASSPSTVRDQPQH
V gene: TRBV28; J gene: TRBJ1-5; CDR3 length: 10; CDR3 protein: ASRQIEQPQH
V gene: TRBV19; J gene: TRBJ1-4; CDR3 length: 11; CDR3 protein: ASSPNRDEKLF
V gene: TRBV7-8; J gene: TRBJ2-2; CDR3 length: 15; CDR3 protein: ASSSGGGGPGDGELF
V gene: TRBV4-2; J gene: TRBJ1-6; CDR3 length: 12; CDR3 protein: ASSQDSDRSPLH
V gene: TRBV2; J gene: TRBJ2-5; CDR3 length: 12; CDR3 protein: ASTLTGPQETQY
V gene: TRBV7-8; J gene: TRBJ2-3; CDR3 length: 13; CDR3 protein: ASSNQLLVSDTQY
V gene: TRBV24-1; J gene: TRBJ2-1; CDR3 length: 15; CDR3 protein: ATSDSQRGSSYNEQF
V gene: TRBV9; J gene: TRBJ2-7; CDR3 length: 11; CDR3 protein: ASSDTKNYEQY
V gene: TRBV29-1; J gene: TRBJ1-1; CDR3 length: 13; CDR3 protein: SVEDREVENTEAF
V gene: TRBV7-9; J gene: TRBJ1-4; CDR3 length: 12; CDR3 protein: ASSRGQSNEKLF
V gene: TRBV10-3; J gene: TRBJ2-3; CDR3 length: 13; CDR3 protein: AISLGTSSTDTQY
V gene: TRBV7-9; J gene: TRBJ2-3; CDR3 length: 11; CDR3 protein: ASSLEGRVTQY
V gene: TRBV12-3/TRBV12-4; J gene: TRBJ1-2; CDR3 length: 10; CDR3 protein: ASSWLGDGYT
V gene: TRBV24-1; J gene: TRBJ1-1; CDR3 length: 13; CDR3 protein: ATVGVSGGNTEAF
V gene: TRBV7-9; J gene: TRBJ2-5; CDR3 length: 12; CDR3 protein: ASSRLGGQETQY
V gene: TRBV5-1; J gene: TRBJ2-3; CDR3 length: 14; CDR3 protein: ASSLNPGLVADTQY
V gene: TRBV6-1; J gene: TRBJ1-1; CDR3 length: 11; CDR3 protein: ASSEAEVTEAF
V gene: TRBV19; J gene: TRBJ2-3; CDR3 length: 14; CDR3 protein: ASSILGGAQTDTQY
V gene: TRBV27; J gene: TRBJ2-3; CDR3 length: 13; CDR3 protein: ASSSLSSSTDTQY
V gene: TRBV6-5; J gene: TRBJ1-1; CDR3 length: 14; CDR3 protein: ASSSPRGGGNTEAF
V gene: TRBV10-3; J gene: TRBJ2-7; CDR3 length: 13; CDR3 protein: AISYGDRPYYEQY
V gene: TRBV6-2/TRBV6-3; J gene: TRBJ1-3; CDR3 length: 12; CDR3 protein: ASSFGSSGNTIY
V gene: TRBV12-3/TRBV12-4; J gene: TRBJ2-7; CDR3 length: 9; CDR3 protein: ASRQAYEQY
V gene: TRBV11-2; J gene: TRBJ1-2; CDR3 length: 13; CDR3 protein: ASSLERGTNYGYT
V gene: TRBV4-1; J gene: TRBJ2-3; CDR3 length: 15; CDR3 protein: ASSPSLVRGSTDTQY
V gene: TRBV9; J gene: TRBJ1-6; CDR3 length: 14; CDR3 protein: ASSVGVGGGNSPLH
V gene: TRBV4-3; J gene: TRBJ2-1; CDR3 length: 16; CDR3 protein: ASSQGVAGGLKYNEQF
V gene: TRBV14; J gene: TRBJ2-2; CDR3 length: 12; CDR3 protein: ASSLGIHTGELF
V gene: TRBV11-3; J gene: TRBJ1-6; CDR3 length: 11; CDR3 protein: ASSLNQGSPLH
V gene: TRBV29-1; J gene: TRBJ2-7; CDR3 length: 10; CDR3 protein: SVGDSIYEQY
V gene: TRBV30; J gene: TRBJ2-7; CDR3 length: 11; CDR3 protein: AWSYRGGYEQY
V gene: TRBV3-1/TRBV3-2; J gene: TRBJ2-3; CDR3 length: 17; CDR3 protein: ASSQVRGIVDIVTDTQY
V gene: TRBV19; J gene: TRBJ1-1; CDR3 length: 9; CDR3 protein: ASSRYGEAF
V gene: TRBV5-8; J gene: TRBJ2-1; CDR3 length: 13; CDR3 protein: ASPPTGTNYNEQF
V gene: TRBV7-2; J gene: TRBJ2-1; CDR3 length: 11; CDR3 protein: ATLEANYNEQF
V gene: TRBV3-1/TRBV3-2; J gene: TRBJ2-3; CDR3 length: 15; CDR3 protein: ASSQGTSGRTRGTQY
V gene: TRBV4-3; J gene: TRBJ1-1; CDR3 length: 13; CDR3 protein: ASSPGWGRDTEAF
V gene: TRBV2; J gene: TRBJ1-4; CDR3 length: 12; CDR3 protein: ASSRQGRNEKLF
V gene: TRBV6-6; J gene: TRBJ1-1; CDR3 length: 11; CDR3 protein: ASGDEQGTEAF
V gene: TRBV19; J gene: TRBJ1-4; CDR3 length: 13; CDR3 protein: ASTETVRPNEKLF
V gene: TRBV6-5; J gene: TRBJ1-5; CDR3 length: 11; CDR3 protein: ASSPYMDQPQH